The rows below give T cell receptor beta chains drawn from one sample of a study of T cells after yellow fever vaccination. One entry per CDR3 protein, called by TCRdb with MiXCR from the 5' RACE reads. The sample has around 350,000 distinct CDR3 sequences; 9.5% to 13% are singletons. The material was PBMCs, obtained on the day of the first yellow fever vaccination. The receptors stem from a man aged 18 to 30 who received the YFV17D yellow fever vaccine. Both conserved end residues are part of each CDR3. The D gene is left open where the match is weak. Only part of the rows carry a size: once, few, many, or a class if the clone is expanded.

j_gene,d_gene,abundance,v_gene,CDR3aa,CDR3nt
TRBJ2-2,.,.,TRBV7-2,CASSPELARTGELFF,TGTGCCAGCAGCCCAGAGTTGGCGCGCACCGGGGAGCTGTTTTTT
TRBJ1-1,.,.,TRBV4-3,CASSQDTTGQENTEAFF,TGCGCCAGCAGCCAAGATACGACGGGACAAGAGAACACTGAAGCTTTCTTT
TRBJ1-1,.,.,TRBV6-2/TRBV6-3,CASPGRGERQDNTEAFF,TGTGCCAGCCCCGGGAGGGGGGAAAGGCAGGACAACACTGAAGCTTTCTTT
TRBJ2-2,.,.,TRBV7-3,CASSPGRGNLPGELFF,TGTGCCAGCAGCCCTGGGAGGGGGAATCTTCCCGGGGAGCTGTTTTTT
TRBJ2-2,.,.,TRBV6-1,CASSRSGPLTGELFF,TGTGCCAGCAGTAGATCCGGGCCTCTTACCGGGGAGCTGTTTTTT
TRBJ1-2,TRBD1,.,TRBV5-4,CASSSGTGVGYTF,TGTGCCAGCAGTTCCGGGACAGGGGTTGGCTACACCTTC
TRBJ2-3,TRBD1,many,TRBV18,CASSPIFDRGSTDTQYF,TGTGCCAGCTCACCGATCTTTGACAGGGGAAGCACAGATACGCAGTATTTT
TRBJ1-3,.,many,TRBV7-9,CASSPKIRTAGNTIYF,TGTGCCAGCAGCCCTAAGATCCGGACAGCGGGAAACACCATATATTTT
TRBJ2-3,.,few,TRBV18,CASSFPPGTDTQYF,TGTGCCAGCTCCTTTCCCCCTGGCACAGATACGCAGTATTTT
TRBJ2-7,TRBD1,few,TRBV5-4,CASSSPPGQGHYEQYF,TGTGCCAGCAGCAGCCCCCCGGGACAGGGCCACTACGAGCAGTACTTC
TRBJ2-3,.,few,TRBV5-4,CASSSAAEADTQYF,TGTGCCAGCAGCTCCGCGGCGGAGGCGGATACGCAGTATTTT
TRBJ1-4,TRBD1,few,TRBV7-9,CASSAYAQGAGEKLFF,TGTGCCAGCAGCGCCTATGCCCAGGGGGCTGGAGAAAAACTGTTTTTT
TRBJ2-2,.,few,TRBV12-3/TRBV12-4,CASSPTTGRPAGNTGELFF,TGTGCCAGCAGTCCCACGACTGGCAGACCGGCGGGAAACACCGGGGAGCTGTTTTTT
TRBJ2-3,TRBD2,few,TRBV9,CASSVVLAGGTDTQYF,TGTGCCAGCAGCGTAGTTCTAGCGGGGGGAACAGATACGCAGTATTTT
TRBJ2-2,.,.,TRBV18,CASTSLGSPTGELFF,TGTGCCAGCACATCACTCGGGTCCCCGACCGGGGAGCTGTTTTTT
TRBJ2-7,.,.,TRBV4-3,CASSQEGGLYEQYF,TGCGCCAGCAGCCAAGAAGGGGGGCTCTACGAGCAGTACTTC
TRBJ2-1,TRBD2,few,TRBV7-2,CATIPASGGYNEQFF,TGTGCTACTATCCCCGCTAGCGGGGGGTATAATGAGCAGTTCTTC